This T cell receptor (beta chain) derives from a study of shared clonotypes between healthy human individuals. Across the whole study: Per donor, CD8 memory used one plate, CD8 naive used two, CD4 memory used three and CD4 naive used three.

CD45RO-negative cells were positively selected for CCR7, leaving out terminally differentiated effector memory CD45RA+ cells. The germline gives CDR1 SGDLS, CDR2 YYNGEE. Deletions cut 3 bases from V and 3 bases from J, with 10 bases between. The CDR3 extends over 15 amino acids. Sorted-subset replicate PCR reactions were performed with about 210 ng DNA, corresponding to roughly 30,000 T cell genomes. Here immunoSEQ multiplex PCR was the method, and the copy in TCRdb shows in-frame clones only, minus some. The sample has over 2 million clones, approximately 95% seen once. General observations from the study: The low donor count limited represented genetic and exposure-history diversity. It was the non-shared clonotypes that had lower generation probabilities than clonotypes shared by all four donors.

A single count supports this clone. The antigen is not known. The J gene is TRBJ1-6, the V gene TRBV9; the D is unclear. The receptor was derived from a man in his late teens or twenties in good health. Material: naive CD8+ T cells sorted from blood. The CDR3 bases are TGTGCCAGCAGCGATAACCCCGACTATAATTCACCCCTCCACTTT. This gives the protein CASSDNPDYNSPLHF.